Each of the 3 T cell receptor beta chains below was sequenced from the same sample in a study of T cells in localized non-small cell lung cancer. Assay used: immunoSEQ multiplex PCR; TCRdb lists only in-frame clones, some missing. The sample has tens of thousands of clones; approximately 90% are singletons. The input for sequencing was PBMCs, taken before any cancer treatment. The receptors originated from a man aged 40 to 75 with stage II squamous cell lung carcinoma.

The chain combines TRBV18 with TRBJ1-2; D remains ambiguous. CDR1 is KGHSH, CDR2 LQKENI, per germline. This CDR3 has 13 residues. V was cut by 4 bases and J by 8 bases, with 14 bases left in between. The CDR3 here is CASSRWGSSGYTF. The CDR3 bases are TGTGCCAGCTCACGGTGGGGATCGAGCGGCTACACCTTC.

CDR3 residues: CASSLPGELFF. The CDR3 DNA reads TGTGCCAGCAGCTTACCCGGGGAGCTGTTTTTT. The chain combines TRBV7-9 with TRBJ2-2, with no clear D. The germline CDR1 and CDR2 sequences are SEHNR and FQNEAQ (reference sequence). CDR3 size: 11 residues. Trimming removed 2 bases at V and 6 bases at J, with 1 base between.

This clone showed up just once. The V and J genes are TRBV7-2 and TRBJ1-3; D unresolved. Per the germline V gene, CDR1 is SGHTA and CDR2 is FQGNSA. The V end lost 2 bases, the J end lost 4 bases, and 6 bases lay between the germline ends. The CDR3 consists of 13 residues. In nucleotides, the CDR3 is TGTGCCAGCAGCTTACTACAGGGAAACACCATATATTTT. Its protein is CASSLLQGNTIYF.